This T cell receptor (beta chain) comes out of a study of vaccination and CD4 T cells after COVID-19. Cultured CD4+ T-cell DNA underwent Oncomine TCR Beta short-read sequencing. TCRdb re-called the PCR reads through MiXCR, storing one row per CDR3 protein. The table has about 26,000 distinct CDR3 sequences, roughly two fifths seen once; the top ten hold over 4%. Comments on this clonotype: Antigen specificity is unknown.

The CDR3 totals 13 residues. Trimming shortened V by 7 bases and J by 2 bases, and 13 bases separated the two germline ends. CDR1 SQVTM and CDR2 ANQGSEA come from the germline V gene. The time point is: late sampling 161 to 241 days after vaccination in three convalescent patients. Sample treatment: roughly 10-day PBMC culture with coronavirus spike peptide pools or control peptides (ViraFEST assay). The sequencing here drew on CD4+ T cells from blood, cultured in vitro, taken about 7 months after SARS-CoV-2 vaccination. The gene calls are TRBV29-1 and TRBJ2-3; D possibly uses TRBD1 or TRBD2 (5 bases each). The clonotype originates from a human donor who had recovered from COVID-19. DNA of the CDR3: TGCAGCGCGCAGGGACCTATCACAGATACGCAGTATTTT. It translates to CSAQGPITDTQYF.